This T cell receptor (beta chain) derives from a study of OX40 agonist ivuxolimab in advanced cancers. The germline gives CDR1 SGHVS, CDR2 FQNEAQ. This CDR3 is built from 14 residues. V was clipped by 2 bases and J by 6 bases, with 13 bases between them. The method was immunoSEQ multiplex PCR; TCRdb's version includes in-frame clones alone and lacks a portion of them. The table records more than 50,000 clones, 80% to 90% of them present only once. This material consisted of CD4+ or CD8+ T cells sorted from blood, taken in a trial of the OX40 agonist ivuxolimab. This receptor was taken from an adult with an advanced solid tumor such as melanoma, head and neck, liver or kidney cancer. The rearrangement uses TRBV7-8 and TRBJ1-1; D not certain. CDR3 bases: TGTGCCAGCAGCTTATTATGGGTAAACGCTGAAGCTTTCTTT. Translated, it gives CASSLLWVNAEAFF.